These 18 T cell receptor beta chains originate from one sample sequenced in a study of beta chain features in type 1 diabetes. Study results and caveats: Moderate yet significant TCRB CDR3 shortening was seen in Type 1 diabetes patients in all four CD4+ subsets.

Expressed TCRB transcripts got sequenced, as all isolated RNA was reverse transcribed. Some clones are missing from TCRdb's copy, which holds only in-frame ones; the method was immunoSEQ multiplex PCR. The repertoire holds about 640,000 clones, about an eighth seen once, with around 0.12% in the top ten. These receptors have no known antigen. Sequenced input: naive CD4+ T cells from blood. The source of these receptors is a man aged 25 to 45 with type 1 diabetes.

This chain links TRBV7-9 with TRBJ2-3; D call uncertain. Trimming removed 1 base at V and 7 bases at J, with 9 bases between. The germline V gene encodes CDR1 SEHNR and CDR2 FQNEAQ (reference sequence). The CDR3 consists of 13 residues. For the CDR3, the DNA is TGTGCCAGCAGCTTAGATAGGGCGAATACGCAGTATTTT. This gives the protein CASSLDRANTQYF.

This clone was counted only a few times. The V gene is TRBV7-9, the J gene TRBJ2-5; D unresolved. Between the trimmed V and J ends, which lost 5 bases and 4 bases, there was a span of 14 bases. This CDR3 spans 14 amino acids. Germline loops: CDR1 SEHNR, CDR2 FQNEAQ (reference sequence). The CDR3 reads CASSPGGSGETQYF. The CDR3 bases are TGTGCCAGCAGCCCGGGTGGATCGGGAGAGACCCAGTACTTC.

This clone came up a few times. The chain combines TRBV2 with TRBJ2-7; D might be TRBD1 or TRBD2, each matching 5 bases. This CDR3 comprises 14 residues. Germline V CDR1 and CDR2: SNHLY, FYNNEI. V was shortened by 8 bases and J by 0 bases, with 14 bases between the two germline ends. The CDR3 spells CASGEQGDSYEQYF. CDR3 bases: TGTGCCAGCGGAGAGCAGGGAGACTCCTACGAGCAGTACTTC.

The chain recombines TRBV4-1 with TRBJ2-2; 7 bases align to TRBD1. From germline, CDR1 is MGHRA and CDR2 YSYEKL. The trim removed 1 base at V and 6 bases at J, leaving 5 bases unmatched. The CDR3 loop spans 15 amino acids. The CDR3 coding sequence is TGCGCCAGCAGCCAAGCCCCCGGACAGGCCGGGGAGCTGTTTTTT. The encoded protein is CASSQAPGQAGELFF.

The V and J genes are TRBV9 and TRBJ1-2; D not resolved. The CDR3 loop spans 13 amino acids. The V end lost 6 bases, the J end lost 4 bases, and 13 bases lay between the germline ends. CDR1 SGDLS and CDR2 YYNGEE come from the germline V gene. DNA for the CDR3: TGTGCCAGCACCCCGAGAACGGGCTATGGCTACACCTTC. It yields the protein CASTPRTGYGYTF.

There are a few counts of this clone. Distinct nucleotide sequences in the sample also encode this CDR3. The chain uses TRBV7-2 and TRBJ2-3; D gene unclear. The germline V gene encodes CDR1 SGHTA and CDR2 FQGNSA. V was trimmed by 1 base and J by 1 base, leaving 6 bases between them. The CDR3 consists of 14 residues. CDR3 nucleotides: TGTGCCAGCAGCTTAGTACGGGGCACAGATACGCAGTATTTT. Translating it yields CASSLVRGTDTQYF.

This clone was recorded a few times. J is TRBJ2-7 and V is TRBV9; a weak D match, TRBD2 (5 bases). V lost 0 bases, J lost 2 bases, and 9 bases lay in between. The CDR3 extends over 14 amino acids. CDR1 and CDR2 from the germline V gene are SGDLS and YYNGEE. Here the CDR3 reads CASSVAWTPYEQYF. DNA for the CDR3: TGTGCCAGCAGCGTAGCTTGGACTCCCTACGAGCAGTACTTC.

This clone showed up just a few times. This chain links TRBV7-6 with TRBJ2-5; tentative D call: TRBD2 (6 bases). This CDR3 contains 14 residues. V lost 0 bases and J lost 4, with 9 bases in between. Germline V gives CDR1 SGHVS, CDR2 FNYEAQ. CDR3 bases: TGTGCCAGCAGCTTAGCTGGGGGAGGAGAGACCCAGTACTTC. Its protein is CASSLAGGGETQYF. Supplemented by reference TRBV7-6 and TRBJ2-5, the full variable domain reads GAGVSQSPRYKVTKRGQDVALRCDPISGHVSLYWYRQALGQGPEFLTYFNYEAQQDKSGLPNDRFSAERPEGSISTLTIQRTEQRDSAMYRCASSLAGGGETQYFGPGTRLLVL.

The CDR3 bases are TGTGCCTGGAGTGTACTCGAAAAACTGTTTTTT. Its translation is CAWSVLEKLFF. The chain uses TRBV30 and TRBJ1-4; no clear D gene. Germline V gene data show CDR1 as GTSNPN and CDR2 as SVGIG (reference sequence). CDR3 size: 11 residues. V was pared by 0 bases and J by 8 bases, with 4 bases between.

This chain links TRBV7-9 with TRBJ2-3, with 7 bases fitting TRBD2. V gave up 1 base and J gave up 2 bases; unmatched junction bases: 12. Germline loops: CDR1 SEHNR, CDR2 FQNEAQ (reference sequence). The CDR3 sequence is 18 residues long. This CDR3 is CASSLGLAVKSLTDTQYF. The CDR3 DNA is TGTGCCAGCAGCTTAGGCCTAGCGGTGAAGTCCCTCACAGATACGCAGTATTTT.

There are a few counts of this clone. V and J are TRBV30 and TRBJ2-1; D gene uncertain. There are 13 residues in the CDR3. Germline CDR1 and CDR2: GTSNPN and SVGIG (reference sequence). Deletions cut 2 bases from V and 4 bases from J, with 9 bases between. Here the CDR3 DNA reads TGTGCCTGGAGTATCGGTGGGTACAATGAGCAGTTCTTC. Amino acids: CAWSIGGYNEQFF.

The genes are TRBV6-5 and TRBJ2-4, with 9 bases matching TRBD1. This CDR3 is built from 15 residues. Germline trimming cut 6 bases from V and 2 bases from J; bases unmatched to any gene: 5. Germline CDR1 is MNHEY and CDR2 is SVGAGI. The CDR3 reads CASSLGQGSKNIQYF. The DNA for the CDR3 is TGTGCCAGCAGCCTCGGACAGGGGTCCAAAAACATTCAGTACTTC.

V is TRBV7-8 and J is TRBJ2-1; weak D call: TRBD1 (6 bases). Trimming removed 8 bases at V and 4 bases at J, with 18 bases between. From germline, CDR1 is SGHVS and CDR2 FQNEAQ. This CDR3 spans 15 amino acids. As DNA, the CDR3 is TGTGCCAGCGGCACCGGGACACAGACGTACAATGAGCAGTTCTTC. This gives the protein CASGTGTQTYNEQFF.

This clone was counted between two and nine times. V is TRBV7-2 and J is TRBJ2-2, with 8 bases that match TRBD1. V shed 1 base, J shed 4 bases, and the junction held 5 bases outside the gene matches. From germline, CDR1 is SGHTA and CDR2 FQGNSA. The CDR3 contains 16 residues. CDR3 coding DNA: TGTGCCAGCAGCTTAGGACAGGGGCCGACCACCGGGGAGCTGTTTTTT. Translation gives CASSLGQGPTTGELFF.

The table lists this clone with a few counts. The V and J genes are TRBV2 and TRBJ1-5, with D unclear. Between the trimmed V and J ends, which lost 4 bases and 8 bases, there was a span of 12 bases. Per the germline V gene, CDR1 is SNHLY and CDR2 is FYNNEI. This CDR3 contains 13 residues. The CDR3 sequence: CASSGGRAEPQHF. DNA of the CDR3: TGTGCCAGCAGTGGTGGAAGGGCTGAGCCCCAGCATTTT.

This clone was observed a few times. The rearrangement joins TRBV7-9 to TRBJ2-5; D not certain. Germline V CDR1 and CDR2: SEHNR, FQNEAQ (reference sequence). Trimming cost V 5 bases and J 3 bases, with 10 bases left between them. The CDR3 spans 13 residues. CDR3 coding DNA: TGTGCCAGCAGCCCCCATGCTGAAGAGACCCAGTACTTC. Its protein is CASSPHAEETQYF.

The chain's CDR3 is CASSLEGRPNEKLFF. The CDR3 bases are TGTGCCAGCAGCTTGGAGGGCAGACCCAATGAAAAACTGTTTTTT. V is TRBV5-6 and J is TRBJ1-4; no definite D call. The CDR3 length is 15 residues. The V gene's germline CDR1 is SGHDT and CDR2 YYEEEE. V lost 0 bases to trimming and J lost 5 bases, with 11 bases between them.

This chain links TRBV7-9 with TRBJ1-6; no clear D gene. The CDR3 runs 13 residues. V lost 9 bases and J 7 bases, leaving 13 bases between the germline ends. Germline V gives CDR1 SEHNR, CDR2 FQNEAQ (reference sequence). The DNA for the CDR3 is TGTGCCAGTCGGGCCGAAGCCAATTCACCCCTCCACTTT. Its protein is CASRAEANSPLHF.